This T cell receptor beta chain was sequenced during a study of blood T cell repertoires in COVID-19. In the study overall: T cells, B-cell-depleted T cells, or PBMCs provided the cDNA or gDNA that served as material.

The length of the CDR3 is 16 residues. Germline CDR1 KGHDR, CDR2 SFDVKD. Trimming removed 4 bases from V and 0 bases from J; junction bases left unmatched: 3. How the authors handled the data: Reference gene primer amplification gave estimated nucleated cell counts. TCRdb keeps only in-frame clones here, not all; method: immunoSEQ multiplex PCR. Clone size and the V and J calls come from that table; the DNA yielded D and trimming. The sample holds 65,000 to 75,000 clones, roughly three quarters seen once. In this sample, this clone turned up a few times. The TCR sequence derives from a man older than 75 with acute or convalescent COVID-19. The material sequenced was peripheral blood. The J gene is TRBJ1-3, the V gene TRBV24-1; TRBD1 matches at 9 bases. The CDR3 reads CATSEGQGLSGNTIYF. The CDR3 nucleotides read TGTGCCACCAGTGAGGGACAGGGCCTCTCTGGAAACACCATATATTTT.